This T cell receptor (beta chain) is from a study of post-analysis software for immune sequencing data. Looking at the study overall: Disease trajectories encompassed relapsing-remitting, secondary progressive and progressive-relapsing multiple sclerosis. Study-level results: With TRBV5-6, TRBV5-1 and TRBV20-1 included, about five TRBV segments were more frequent in patients than in controls. F-measure co-clustering was strong for batch-matched samples.

In the case of this clonotype: Its antigen is undetermined.

V was clipped by 6 bases and J by 7 bases, with 15 bases between them. The CDR3 is 13 residues long. Germline CDR1 and CDR2: DFQATT and SNEGSKA (reference sequence). The TCR beta cDNA libraries contained unique molecular identifiers. TCRdb re-called the PCR reads with MiXCR, one entry per CDR3 protein. The sample shows about 260,000 distinct CDR3 sequences, 36% of them seen only once. The sequenced material came from blood. The V and J genes are TRBV20-1 and TRBJ1-4; D perhaps matches TRBD1 (6 bases). The TCR sequence derives from a girl aged 10-17 years with multiple sclerosis. The CDR3 DNA reads as TGCAGTGCCAGGGGTCAGGTTTTTGAAAAACTGTTTTTT. Translating it yields CSARGQVFEKLFF.